The text below deals with one TCR beta chain. Its specificity is unknown. Unrecorded immune exposure was likely among donors, who were nominally healthy when sampled. The record originates from a study of cytomegalovirus exposure and HLA in healthy donors. Overall study results and limits: Most of the CMV-associated TCR beta chains (in a later analysis) appeared to be HLA-restricted. Common viral pathogens (according to a later analysis) appeared linked to several of the most significant clusters.

In the PCR, 60 Vbeta and 13 Jbeta primers were used. The repertoire was sequenced with immunoSEQ multiplex PCR; TCRdb's copy has only in-frame clones and lacks some. The sample totals about 40,000 clones. The germline CDR1 and CDR2 sequences are SGDLS and YYNGEE. With 3 bases clipped from V and 2 bases from J, the junction kept 11 bases outside the gene matches. This CDR3 is 18 amino acids long. Sequenced material: PBMCs. The origin of this receptor is a woman in her twenties or thirties in good health and CMV-seronegative. The chain couples TRBV9 to TRBJ2-6, with 7 bases that match TRBD1. The CDR3 region has the DNA TGTGCCAGCAGCGGAAGGCCGGGACAGTTAGCTGGGGCCAACGTCCTGACTTTC. This codes for CASSGRPGQLAGANVLTF.